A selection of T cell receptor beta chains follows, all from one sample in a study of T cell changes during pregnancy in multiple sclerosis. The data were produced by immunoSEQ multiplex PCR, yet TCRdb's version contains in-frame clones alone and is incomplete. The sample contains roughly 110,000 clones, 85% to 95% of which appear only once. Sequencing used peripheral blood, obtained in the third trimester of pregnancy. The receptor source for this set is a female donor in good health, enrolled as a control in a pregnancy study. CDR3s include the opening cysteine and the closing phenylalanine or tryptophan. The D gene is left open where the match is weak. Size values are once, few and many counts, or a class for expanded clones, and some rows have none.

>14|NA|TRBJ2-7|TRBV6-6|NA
TGTGCCAGCAGTGAGGGATGGGGGCTCCACGAGCAGTACTTC
CASSEGWGLHEQYF
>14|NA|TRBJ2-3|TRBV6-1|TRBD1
TGTGCCAGCACCACAGGGGTAGTAGCAGATACGCAGTATTTT
CASTTGVVADTQYF
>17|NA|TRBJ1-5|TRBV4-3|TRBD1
TGCGCCAGCAGCCAAGATTTGAGGCAGGGGGCTGGTCAGCCCCAGCATTTT
CASSQDLRQGAGQPQHF
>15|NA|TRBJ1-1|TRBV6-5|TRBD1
TGTGCCAGCAGTTACTCCTCCGGACAGGGGAGTGAAGCTTTCTTT
CASSYSSGQGSEAFF
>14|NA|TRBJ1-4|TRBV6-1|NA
TGTGCCAGCAGTGTCGACAGAACTAATGAAAAACTGTTTTTT
CASSVDRTNEKLFF
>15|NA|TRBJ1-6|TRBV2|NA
TGTGCCAGCAGTGTCAGGACAGCATATAATTCACCCCTCCACTTT
CASSVRTAYNSPLHF
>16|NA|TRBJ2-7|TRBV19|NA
TGTGCCAGTAGTATAGAAATAGCCGCGATCTCCTACGAGCAGTACTTC
CASSIEIAAISYEQYF
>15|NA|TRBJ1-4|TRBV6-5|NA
TGTGCCAGCAGTTACTCAGCCAGGCGAGATGAAAAACTGTTTTTT
CASSYSARRDEKLFF
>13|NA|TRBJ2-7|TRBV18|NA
TGTGCCAGCTCACCAGGCCCGGGTTACGAGCAGTACTTC
CASSPGPGYEQYF
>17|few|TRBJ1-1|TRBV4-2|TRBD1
TGTGCCAGCAGCCAAGAGGGCTGGGGGACAGGGAATACTGAAGCTTTCTTT
CASSQEGWGTGNTEAFF
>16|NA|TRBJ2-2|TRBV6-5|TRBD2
TGTGCCAGCAGTTACTCAGGCCTAGCGGGGCTCGGGGAGCTGTTTTTT
CASSYSGLAGLGELFF
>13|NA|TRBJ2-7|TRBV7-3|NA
TGTGCCAGCAGCTTAGGGGGCCTCGACGAGCAGTACTTC
CASSLGGLDEQYF
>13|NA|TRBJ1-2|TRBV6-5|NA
TGTGCCAGCAGCCAGACAGGAGACTATGGCTACACCTTC
CASSQTGDYGYTF
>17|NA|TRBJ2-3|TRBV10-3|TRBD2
TGTGCCATCAGTGAGCTGGGAATAGCGGGGGATACAGATACGCAGTATTTT
CAISELGIAGDTDTQYF
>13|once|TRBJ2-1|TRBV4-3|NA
TGCGCCAGCAGCCAAAGCCTATACAATGAGCAGTTCTTC
CASSQSLYNEQFF
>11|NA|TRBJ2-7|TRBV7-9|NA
TGTGCCAGCAGCGGGGGGGCCGAGCAGTACTTC
CASSGGAEQYF
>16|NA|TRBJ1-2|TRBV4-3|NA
TGCGCCAGCAGCCAAGGTGCACAGGGAAGGTTTTATGGCTACACCTTC
CASSQGAQGRFYGYTF
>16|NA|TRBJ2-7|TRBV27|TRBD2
TGTGCCAGCAGTTTGAAGGCTAGCGGGGGCACCTACGAGCAGTACTTC
CASSLKASGGTYEQYF
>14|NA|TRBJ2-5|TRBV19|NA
TGTGCCAGTAGGCCTACAGGGACCCAGGAGACCCAGTACTTC
CASRPTGTQETQYF
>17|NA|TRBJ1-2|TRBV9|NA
TGTGCCAGCAGCGCTATTCTCCGGGAGGAGGGGGATTGGGGCTACACCTTC
CASSAILREEGDWGYTF
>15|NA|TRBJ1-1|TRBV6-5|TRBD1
TGTGCCAGCAGATCGACTACAGGGGCGAACACTGAAGCTTTCTTT
CASRSTTGANTEAFF
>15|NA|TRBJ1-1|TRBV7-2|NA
TGTGCCAGCAGCCAGGGCCTGGACGGATCCACTGAAGCTTTCTTT
CASSQGLDGSTEAFF
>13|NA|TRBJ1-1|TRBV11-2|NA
TGTGCCAGCAGCCCGGGGACTAACACTGAAGCTTTCTTT
CASSPGTNTEAFF
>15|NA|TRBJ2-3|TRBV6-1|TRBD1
TGTGCCAGCAGGGCAGGGACAGGGGAGGTAGATACGCAGTATTTT
CASRAGTGEVDTQYF
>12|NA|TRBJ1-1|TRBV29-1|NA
TGCAGCGTTAAGGCCCAGGTCACTGAAGCTTTCTTT
CSVKAQVTEAFF
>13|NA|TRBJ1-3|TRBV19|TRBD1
TGTGCCAGTAGTCCGGGACAGATAAACACCATATATTTT
CASSPGQINTIYF
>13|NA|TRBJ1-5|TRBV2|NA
TGTGCCAGCAGTGAGGAGGGAAATCAGCCCCAGCATTTT
CASSEEGNQPQHF
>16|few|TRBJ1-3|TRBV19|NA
TGTGCCAGTACTCTCCTTCTGGGGACTAGTGGAAACACCATATATTTT
CASTLLLGTSGNTIYF
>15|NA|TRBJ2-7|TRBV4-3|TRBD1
TGCGCCAGCAGCCAAGGACGGCAGGGGGCGTACGAGCAGTACTTC
CASSQGRQGAYEQYF
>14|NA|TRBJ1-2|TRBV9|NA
TGTGCCAGCAGCGTTGAGGCAGGGTTCTATGGCTACACCTTC
CASSVEAGFYGYTF
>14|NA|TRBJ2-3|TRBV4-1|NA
TGCGCCAGCAGCCAAGGCCCAGGCACAGATACGCAGTATTTT
CASSQGPGTDTQYF
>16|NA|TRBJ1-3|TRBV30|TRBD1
TGTGCCTGGAGTCAGCCGGGACAGGGGACCGGAAACACCATATATTTT
CAWSQPGQGTGNTIYF
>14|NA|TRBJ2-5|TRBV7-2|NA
TGTGCCAGCAGCCGTAATCAGGGGTCAGAGACCCAGTACTTC
CASSRNQGSETQYF
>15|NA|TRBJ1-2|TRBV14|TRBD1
TGTGCCAGCAGCCCAAGGACAGGGGTCACAGCGGGCTACACCTTC
CASSPRTGVTAGYTF
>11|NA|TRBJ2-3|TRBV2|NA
TGTGCCAGCACGGGGTCGGATACGCAGTATTTT
CASTGSDTQYF
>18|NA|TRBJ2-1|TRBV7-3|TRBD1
TGTGCCAGCAGTTCCCGTACCACCGGGACAGGATTCTACAATGAGCAGTTCTTC
CASSSRTTGTGFYNEQFF
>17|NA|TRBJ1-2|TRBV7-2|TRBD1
TGTGCCAGCAGCTTAACTATAAGCTCGCAGGGGGGCTATGGCTACACCTTC
CASSLTISSQGGYGYTF
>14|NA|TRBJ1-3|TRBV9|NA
TGTGCCAGCAGCGACAAACAGGGCCAGTACACCATATATTTT
CASSDKQGQYTIYF
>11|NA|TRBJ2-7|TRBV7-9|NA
TGTGCCAGCAGCTTAGACCGGGAGCAGTACTTC
CASSLDREQYF
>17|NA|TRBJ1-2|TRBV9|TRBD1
TGTGCCAGCAGCCCAAACAGGGGGCAAGTCCTAGCACATGGCTACACCTTC
CASSPNRGQVLAHGYTF
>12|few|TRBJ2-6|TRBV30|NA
TGTGCCTGTCGTTCTGGGGCCAACGTCCTGACTTTC
CACRSGANVLTF
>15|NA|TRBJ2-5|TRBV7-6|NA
TGTGCCAGCAGCCCCCTCGGGGGTTACCAAGAGACCCAGTACTTC
CASSPLGGYQETQYF
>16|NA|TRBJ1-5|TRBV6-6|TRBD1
TGTGCCAGCACTAGTCGACAGGGGTATAGCAATCAGCCCCAGCATTTT
CASTSRQGYSNQPQHF
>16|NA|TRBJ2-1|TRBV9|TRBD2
TGTGCCAGCAGCGTAGGAGGGCGGGGGGTCTACAATGAGCAGTTCTTC
CASSVGGRGVYNEQFF
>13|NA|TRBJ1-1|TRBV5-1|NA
TGCGCCAGCAGCCGGGGCGGGACCAATGAAGCTTTCTTT
CASSRGGTNEAFF
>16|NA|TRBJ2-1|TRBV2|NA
TGTGCCAGCAGTGAAGGCAGGCCAGCTAACGGCAATGAGCAGTTCTTC
CASSEGRPANGNEQFF
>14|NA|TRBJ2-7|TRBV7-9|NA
TGTGCCAGCAGCCATACCACAGGACCCTACGAGCAGTACTTC
CASSHTTGPYEQYF
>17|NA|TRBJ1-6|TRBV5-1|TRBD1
TGCGCCAGCAGCTCCTATCAGGGGGGCTCCTATAATTCACCCCTCCACTTT
CASSSYQGGSYNSPLHF
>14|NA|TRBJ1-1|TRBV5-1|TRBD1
TGCGCCAGCAGCGGACAGGGTGGTGTCACTGAAGCTTTCTTT
CASSGQGGVTEAFF
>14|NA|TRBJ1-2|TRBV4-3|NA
TGCGCCAGCAGCCAAGAAGGGCAGGGAAGCGGCTACACCTTC
CASSQEGQGSGYTF
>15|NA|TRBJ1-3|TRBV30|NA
TGTGCCTGGAGTGACCTTGGGAGGTCTGGAAACACCATATATTTT
CAWSDLGRSGNTIYF
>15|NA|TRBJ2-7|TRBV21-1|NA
TGTGCCAGCAGCACCTCGGAGGAAAGCTCCTACGAGCAGTACTTC
CASSTSEESSYEQYF
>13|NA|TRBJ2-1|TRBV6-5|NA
TGTGCCAGCAGGGACGGCGGGGCCTTGAGGCAGTTCTTC
CASRDGGALRQFF